A selection of T cell receptor beta chains follows, all from one sample in a study of shared clonotypes between healthy human individuals. Method: immunoSEQ multiplex PCR; TCRdb's copy keeps in-frame clones and lacks some. Here the sample spans some 2.3 million clones, approximately 93% being singletons. The source material was naive CD4+ T cells from PBMCs. These receptors were obtained from a man younger than 35 in good health. Some clones in this sample may be carry-over from other donors' samples. Each CDR3 is given with its conserved first and last residue. The D gene is left open where the match is weak. Only some rows state a clone size, as once, few, many or a class for expanded clones.

cdr3_aa: CASSLNALGTADTQYF
cdr3_nt: TGTGCCAGCTCACTGAATGCCCTAGGGACGGCGGATACGCAGTATTTT
clone_size: NA
v_call: TRBV18
j_call: TRBJ2-3
d_call: NA
cdr3_length: 16

cdr3_aa: CAWRGREAAGNTIYF
cdr3_nt: TGTGCCTGGAGAGGAAGGGAAGCAGCTGGAAACACCATATATTTT
clone_size: NA
v_call: TRBV30
j_call: TRBJ1-3
d_call: NA
cdr3_length: 15

cdr3_aa: CASSRPGGGGYTF
cdr3_nt: TGTGCCAGCAGCCGCCCAGGAGGAGGTGGCTACACCTTC
clone_size: NA
v_call: TRBV14
j_call: TRBJ1-2
d_call: NA
cdr3_length: 13

cdr3_aa: CASSFSPSRGTTTSTDTQYF
cdr3_nt: TGTGCCAGCAGCTTCAGCCCGAGTCGGGGGACCACTACAAGCACAGATACGCAGTATTTT
clone_size: NA
v_call: TRBV7-3
j_call: TRBJ2-3
d_call: NA
cdr3_length: 20

cdr3_aa: CANSLADRGPFQETQYF
cdr3_nt: TGCGCCAACAGCTTGGCCGACAGGGGGCCGTTCCAAGAGACCCAGTACTTC
clone_size: NA
v_call: TRBV5-1
j_call: TRBJ2-5
d_call: TRBD1
cdr3_length: 17

cdr3_aa: CASSPRQGEGYTF
cdr3_nt: TGTGCCAGCTCACCAAGGCAGGGGGAAGGCTACACCTTC
clone_size: NA
v_call: TRBV18
j_call: TRBJ1-2
d_call: TRBD1
cdr3_length: 13

cdr3_aa: CASNTLGLAGSSEQYF
cdr3_nt: TGTGCCAGCAATACCTTGGGACTAGCGGGATCTTCCGAGCAGTACTTC
clone_size: NA
v_call: TRBV27
j_call: TRBJ2-7
d_call: TRBD2
cdr3_length: 16

cdr3_aa: CASSTAGTGGYEQYF
cdr3_nt: TGTGCCAGCAGTACCGCCGGGACAGGGGGCTACGAGCAGTACTTC
clone_size: NA
v_call: TRBV7-8
j_call: TRBJ2-7
d_call: TRBD1
cdr3_length: 15

cdr3_aa: CAGREGRNARPEAFF
cdr3_nt: TGTGCCGGCAGGGAGGGTCGGAATGCCCGCCCTGAAGCTTTCTTT
clone_size: NA
v_call: TRBV19
j_call: TRBJ1-1
d_call: NA
cdr3_length: 15

cdr3_aa: CASSFRTGLNTEAFF
cdr3_nt: TGTGCCAGCAGCTTCCGGACAGGGTTGAACACTGAAGCTTTCTTT
clone_size: NA
v_call: TRBV7-9
j_call: TRBJ1-1
d_call: TRBD1
cdr3_length: 15

cdr3_aa: CASSPRQGALGYTF
cdr3_nt: TGTGCCAGCAGTCCCCGACAGGGGGCCTTGGGCTACACCTTC
clone_size: NA
v_call: TRBV27
j_call: TRBJ1-2
d_call: TRBD1
cdr3_length: 14

cdr3_aa: CASSLVGGGVPGYTF
cdr3_nt: TGTGCCAGCAGCTTGGTTGGAGGAGGGGTTCCTGGCTACACCTTC
clone_size: NA
v_call: TRBV5-4
j_call: TRBJ1-2
d_call: NA
cdr3_length: 15

cdr3_aa: CSATRTNEKLFF
cdr3_nt: TGCAGCGCGACAAGAACTAATGAAAAACTGTTTTTT
clone_size: NA
v_call: TRBV29-1
j_call: TRBJ1-4
d_call: NA
cdr3_length: 12

cdr3_aa: CASSLLWETGELFF
cdr3_nt: TGTGCCAGCAGTTTATTATGGGAGACCGGGGAGCTGTTTTTT
clone_size: NA
v_call: TRBV28
j_call: TRBJ2-2
d_call: NA
cdr3_length: 14

cdr3_aa: CASSMGAGTSEKLFF
cdr3_nt: TGTGCCAGTAGTATGGGGGCAGGGACGAGTGAAAAACTGTTTTTT
clone_size: NA
v_call: TRBV19
j_call: TRBJ1-4
d_call: NA
cdr3_length: 15

cdr3_aa: CAWSVKQGVQPQHF
cdr3_nt: TGTGCCTGGAGTGTAAAACAGGGGGTTCAGCCCCAGCATTTT
clone_size: few
v_call: TRBV30
j_call: TRBJ1-5
d_call: TRBD1
cdr3_length: 14

cdr3_aa: CASSGTSGRAEETQYF
cdr3_nt: TGCGCCAGCAGCGGGACTAGCGGGAGGGCCGAGGAGACCCAGTACTTC
clone_size: NA
v_call: TRBV5-1
j_call: TRBJ2-5
d_call: TRBD2
cdr3_length: 16

cdr3_aa: CASSVSDLGQVLITNEKLFF
cdr3_nt: TGTGCCAGCAGCGTATCGGACCTGGGACAGGTACTAATCACTAATGAAAAACTGTTTTTT
clone_size: NA
v_call: TRBV9
j_call: TRBJ1-4
d_call: TRBD1
cdr3_length: 20

cdr3_aa: CASSRGVGWGNVLTF
cdr3_nt: TGTGCCAGCAGCAGGGGGGTGGGATGGGGCAACGTCCTGACTTTC
clone_size: NA
v_call: TRBV28
j_call: TRBJ2-6
d_call: NA
cdr3_length: 15

cdr3_aa: CSAQGGQYYGYTF
cdr3_nt: TGCAGCGCGCAGGGAGGGCAGTATTATGGCTACACCTTC
clone_size: NA
v_call: TRBV29-1
j_call: TRBJ1-2
d_call: NA
cdr3_length: 13

cdr3_aa: CASSSSQVFGGNTIYF
cdr3_nt: TGTGCCAGCAGTTCATCACAGGTATTTGGTGGAAACACCATATATTTT
clone_size: NA
v_call: TRBV28
j_call: TRBJ1-3
d_call: NA
cdr3_length: 16

cdr3_aa: CASSLGGLAGAQETQYF
cdr3_nt: TGTGCCAGCAGCTTGGGGGGACTAGCGGGAGCGCAAGAGACCCAGTACTTC
clone_size: NA
v_call: TRBV5-4
j_call: TRBJ2-5
d_call: TRBD2
cdr3_length: 17

cdr3_aa: CASSSSQYTDTQYF
cdr3_nt: TGCGCCAGCAGCTCCTCACAATACACAGATACGCAGTATTTT
clone_size: NA
v_call: TRBV5-1
j_call: TRBJ2-3
d_call: NA
cdr3_length: 14

cdr3_aa: CASSLGSGRGFRNEQFF
cdr3_nt: TGTGCCAGCAGTTTGGGTAGCGGGAGGGGTTTTCGCAATGAGCAGTTCTTC
clone_size: NA
v_call: TRBV28
j_call: TRBJ2-1
d_call: TRBD2
cdr3_length: 17

cdr3_aa: CASSEGVAETGWYEQYF
cdr3_nt: TGTGCCAGCAGTGAAGGGGTAGCGGAAACGGGCTGGTACGAGCAGTACTTC
clone_size: NA
v_call: TRBV6-1
j_call: TRBJ2-7
d_call: NA
cdr3_length: 17

cdr3_aa: CASSFPGQKNYGYTF
cdr3_nt: TGTGCCAGCAGTTTCCCGGGCCAAAAAAACTATGGCTACACCTTC
clone_size: once
v_call: TRBV28
j_call: TRBJ1-2
d_call: NA
cdr3_length: 15